The rows below give T cell receptor beta chains drawn from one sample of a study of beta chain features in type 1 diabetes. Sequenced by immunoSEQ multiplex PCR; TCRdb stores in-frame clones only, minus some. This table has around 430,000 clones, approximately 30% appearing once. The sequenced sample consisted of naive CD4+ T cells from blood. These receptor sequences come from a man aged 18 to 30 in good health. CDR3s include the opening cysteine and the closing phenylalanine or tryptophan. Fields, in order: J gene, D gene, V gene, clone size, CDR3 DNA, CDR3 protein. The D gene is left open where the match is weak. Some rows have no size entry. The others give once, few or many, or a class for an expanded clone.

j_gene: TRBJ2-7
d_gene: -
v_gene: TRBV7-9
abundance: -
CDR3nt: TGTGCCAGCAGCTTAAATCGACTGGACGAAAACGAGCAGTACTTC
CDR3aa: CASSLNRLDENEQYF

j_gene: TRBJ1-2
d_gene: -
v_gene: TRBV4-3
abundance: -
CDR3nt: TGCGCCAGCAGCCAAGATGTTGGAATTGGCTACACCTTC
CDR3aa: CASSQDVGIGYTF

j_gene: TRBJ2-3
d_gene: -
v_gene: TRBV23-1
abundance: few
CDR3nt: TGCGCCAGCAAAGGACATACGCAGTATTTT
CDR3aa: CASKGHTQYF

j_gene: TRBJ2-7
d_gene: -
v_gene: TRBV10-3
abundance: once
CDR3nt: TGTGCCATCAGTGAGTTCGGGGATACCTACGAGCAGTACTTC
CDR3aa: CAISEFGDTYEQYF

j_gene: TRBJ2-3
d_gene: TRBD2
v_gene: TRBV5-1
abundance: once
CDR3nt: TGCGCCAGCAGCTGGGGACTAGCCACAGATACGCAGTATTTT
CDR3aa: CASSWGLATDTQYF

j_gene: TRBJ1-2
d_gene: -
v_gene: TRBV30
abundance: -
CDR3nt: TGTGCCTGGAGCCCGGATTTCGACTATGGCTACACCTTC
CDR3aa: CAWSPDFDYGYTF

j_gene: TRBJ2-7
d_gene: TRBD2
v_gene: TRBV29-1
abundance: -
CDR3nt: TGCAGCGTTTGGGGGAGCGGGAGGCGCCCCTACGAGCAGTACTTC
CDR3aa: CSVWGSGRRPYEQYF

j_gene: TRBJ2-1
d_gene: -
v_gene: TRBV4-1
abundance: -
CDR3nt: TGCGCCAGCAGCCAAGGCCTTTCAGGCGGGCCCGTATCTAGCTCCTACAATGAGCAGTTCTTC
CDR3aa: CASSQGLSGGPVSSSYNEQFF

j_gene: TRBJ2-6
d_gene: -
v_gene: TRBV28
abundance: few
CDR3nt: TGTGCCAGCAGTTTATTGACTGGGGCCAACGTCCTGACTTTC
CDR3aa: CASSLLTGANVLTF

j_gene: TRBJ2-3
d_gene: -
v_gene: TRBV4-3
abundance: -
CDR3nt: TGCGCCAGCAGCCAAGAATTAGCGGTCACAGATACGCAGTATTTT
CDR3aa: CASSQELAVTDTQYF

j_gene: TRBJ2-1
d_gene: TRBD2
v_gene: TRBV30
abundance: few
CDR3nt: TGTGCCTGGAAGGGGCGGAGGACTAGCGGGAGCCACAATGAGCAGTTCTTC
CDR3aa: CAWKGRRTSGSHNEQFF

j_gene: TRBJ1-2
d_gene: -
v_gene: TRBV7-9
abundance: -
CDR3nt: TGTGCCAGCAGCTTACAAGGGGAGGGCTACACCTTC
CDR3aa: CASSLQGEGYTF

j_gene: TRBJ2-7
d_gene: -
v_gene: TRBV10-3
abundance: -
CDR3nt: TGTGCCATCTCAGGAGGCCCTGAGGACGAGCAGTACTTC
CDR3aa: CAISGGPEDEQYF

j_gene: TRBJ1-2
d_gene: -
v_gene: TRBV9
abundance: -
CDR3nt: TGTGCCAGCAGCGTAGACCCCGGGGGCTATGGCTACACCTTC
CDR3aa: CASSVDPGGYGYTF

j_gene: TRBJ2-7
d_gene: -
v_gene: TRBV30
abundance: -
CDR3nt: TGTGCCTGGAGTGTCGGGGGAGTGCGGGACGAGCAGTACTTC
CDR3aa: CAWSVGGVRDEQYF

j_gene: TRBJ1-2
d_gene: TRBD1
v_gene: TRBV29-1
abundance: few
CDR3nt: TGCAGCGTTGGGGACAGGGGCACTGGAGGCTACACCTTC
CDR3aa: CSVGDRGTGGYTF

j_gene: TRBJ2-3
d_gene: -
v_gene: TRBV30
abundance: -
CDR3nt: TGTGCCTGGAGTTCGACAGGCCGATCCACAGATACGCAGTATTTT
CDR3aa: CAWSSTGRSTDTQYF

j_gene: TRBJ2-1
d_gene: -
v_gene: TRBV28
abundance: few
CDR3nt: TGTGCCAGCAGCCTCCCAGGGCCCTCCTACAATGAGCAGTTCTTC
CDR3aa: CASSLPGPSYNEQFF

j_gene: TRBJ2-7
d_gene: TRBD1
v_gene: TRBV18
abundance: -
CDR3nt: TGTGCCAGCTCACGATCGACAGGGGAAGGGCAGTACTTC
CDR3aa: CASSRSTGEGQYF

j_gene: TRBJ2-3
d_gene: TRBD1
v_gene: TRBV9
abundance: few
CDR3nt: TGTGCCAGCAGCTTCCCGTCCGGGACAGGGACAGATACGCAGTATTTT
CDR3aa: CASSFPSGTGTDTQYF

j_gene: TRBJ2-3
d_gene: -
v_gene: TRBV7-9
abundance: few
CDR3nt: TGTGCCAGCAGCTCCGGGGCCGCAGATACGCAGTATTTT
CDR3aa: CASSSGAADTQYF

j_gene: TRBJ1-4
d_gene: -
v_gene: TRBV30
abundance: -
CDR3nt: TGTGCCTGGAGTGCCTATAGCGGCACGAATGAAAAACTGTTTTTT
CDR3aa: CAWSAYSGTNEKLFF

j_gene: TRBJ2-3
d_gene: -
v_gene: TRBV30
abundance: once
CDR3nt: TGTGCCTGGGGGCCGAACGGGAGCAAAAATACGCAGTATTTT
CDR3aa: CAWGPNGSKNTQYF

j_gene: TRBJ2-1
d_gene: TRBD2
v_gene: TRBV7-2
abundance: few
CDR3nt: TGTGCCAGCAGCTTAGGAGCGGCTAGCGGGAGACAATTCTTC
CDR3aa: CASSLGAASGRQFF

j_gene: TRBJ2-1
d_gene: TRBD2
v_gene: TRBV30
abundance: few
CDR3nt: TGTGCCTGGAGGTGGGGGGGCTACAATGAGCAGTTCTTC
CDR3aa: CAWRWGGYNEQFF

j_gene: TRBJ2-1
d_gene: TRBD2
v_gene: TRBV18
abundance: few
CDR3nt: TGTGCCAGCTCACCACCAACTAGAGCGGGAGAGGGTGACAATGAGCAGTTCTTC
CDR3aa: CASSPPTRAGEGDNEQFF

j_gene: TRBJ2-7
d_gene: -
v_gene: TRBV28
abundance: -
CDR3nt: TGTGCCAGCAGTTTGGGCGGGGTGACCGCCTACGAGCAGTACTTC
CDR3aa: CASSLGGVTAYEQYF

j_gene: TRBJ2-3
d_gene: -
v_gene: TRBV2
abundance: few
CDR3nt: TGTGCCAGCAGGCAAAGGTTCCTCACAGATACGCAGTATTTT
CDR3aa: CASRQRFLTDTQYF

j_gene: TRBJ1-2
d_gene: -
v_gene: TRBV6-6
abundance: -
CDR3nt: TGTGCCAGCAGTTACACCAGCGAGCCTTATGGCTACACCTTC
CDR3aa: CASSYTSEPYGYTF

j_gene: TRBJ2-1
d_gene: -
v_gene: TRBV28
abundance: -
CDR3nt: TGTGCCAGCAGTTTTAGACAGACCTCCTACAATGAGCAGTTCTTC
CDR3aa: CASSFRQTSYNEQFF

j_gene: TRBJ2-1
d_gene: TRBD2
v_gene: TRBV4-2
abundance: -
CDR3nt: TGTGCCAGCAGCCATCGGGAGCGGGACTACAATGAGCAGTTCTTC
CDR3aa: CASSHRERDYNEQFF

j_gene: TRBJ2-7
d_gene: -
v_gene: TRBV30
abundance: -
CDR3nt: TGTGCCTGGAGTGTAGACACTTACTACGAGCAGTACTTC
CDR3aa: CAWSVDTYYEQYF

j_gene: TRBJ2-1
d_gene: -
v_gene: TRBV7-2
abundance: few
CDR3nt: TGTGCCAGCAGCTCGGGAACCCTCACGAAGCAGTTCTTC
CDR3aa: CASSSGTLTKQFF

j_gene: TRBJ2-3
d_gene: -
v_gene: TRBV30
abundance: -
CDR3nt: TGTGCCTGGAGTTTACGAGGGGGGGCAGATACGCAGTATTTT
CDR3aa: CAWSLRGGADTQYF

j_gene: TRBJ2-1
d_gene: TRBD2
v_gene: TRBV9
abundance: few
CDR3nt: TGTGCCAGCAGCCCCGGCGGGACTAGCGGGGGGAATGAGCAGTTCTTC
CDR3aa: CASSPGGTSGGNEQFF

j_gene: TRBJ2-7
d_gene: -
v_gene: TRBV6-5
abundance: few
CDR3nt: TGTGCCAGCAGTAAGGACACGAACTGGGAGCAGTACTTC
CDR3aa: CASSKDTNWEQYF

j_gene: TRBJ2-1
d_gene: TRBD2
v_gene: TRBV29-1
abundance: few
CDR3nt: TGCAGCGTTTACGGACTAGCCTCCTACAATGAGCAGTTCTTC
CDR3aa: CSVYGLASYNEQFF

j_gene: TRBJ1-4
d_gene: TRBD1
v_gene: TRBV7-2
abundance: -
CDR3nt: TGTGCCAGCAGCTTCTGGACAGGGTATGGTGGAAAACTGTTTTTT
CDR3aa: CASSFWTGYGGKLFF

j_gene: TRBJ2-7
d_gene: -
v_gene: TRBV10-3
abundance: -
CDR3nt: TGTGCCATATCACAGGGATACTACGAGCAGTACTTC
CDR3aa: CAISQGYYEQYF

j_gene: TRBJ2-4
d_gene: TRBD1
v_gene: TRBV19
abundance: -
CDR3nt: TGTGCCAGTAGTCCCTGGACAGGGGAAAACATTCAGTACTTC
CDR3aa: CASSPWTGENIQYF

j_gene: TRBJ2-3
d_gene: TRBD2
v_gene: TRBV30
abundance: few
CDR3nt: TGTGCCTGGAGAGGAGCGGGAGGGCCGCGAGATACGCAGTATTTT
CDR3aa: CAWRGAGGPRDTQYF

j_gene: TRBJ2-5
d_gene: -
v_gene: TRBV10-3
abundance: -
CDR3nt: TGTGCCATCAGCGCTAATCCTCAGGCGGAGACCCAGTACTTC
CDR3aa: CAISANPQAETQYF

j_gene: TRBJ2-7
d_gene: TRBD2
v_gene: TRBV7-2
abundance: few
CDR3nt: TGTGCCAGCAGCTTAGCTCCTAGCGGGCGAGCCTACGAGCAGTACTTC
CDR3aa: CASSLAPSGRAYEQYF

j_gene: TRBJ2-1
d_gene: -
v_gene: TRBV5-1
abundance: -
CDR3nt: TGCGCCAGCTCGGTAGAGTTTTCCTACAATGAGCAGTTCTTC
CDR3aa: CASSVEFSYNEQFF

j_gene: TRBJ1-5
d_gene: -
v_gene: TRBV7-9
abundance: -
CDR3nt: TGTGCCAGCAGCTTAGGGGCAGGGAGATATCAGCCCCAGCATTTT
CDR3aa: CASSLGAGRYQPQHF